The subject of this entry is one T cell receptor beta chain. This sample is part of a study of T-cell reconstitution after alpha-beta-depleted transplantation in children. Library preparation (for TCRbeta) was performed with unique molecular identifiers. TCRdb recomputed calls from the PCR reads with MiXCR, one row per CDR3 protein. The sample has hundreds of thousands of distinct CDR3 sequences, around 14% seen once. The junction had 13 bases not matched to a gene; V was cut back by 5 bases and J by 2 bases. CDR1 is SGHVS, CDR2 FNYEAQ, per germline. The CDR3 totals 18 residues. The clonotype originates from a girl aged 2-10 years with congenital amegakaryocytic thrombocytopenia, due to receive a stem cell transplant. The chain employs TRBV7-6 and TRBJ2-1, with 9 nucleotides matching TRBD2. This sample comprised PBMCs, obtained before TCRalphabeta/CD19-depleted stem cell transplant. The CDR3 bases are TGTGCCAGCAGCAAGGGACTAGCCCTCCCCCAAGCCTACAATGAGCAGTTCTTC. This codes for CASSKGLALPQAYNEQFF.